A selection of T cell receptor beta chains follows, all from one sample in a study. TCRdb called the 5' RACE reads again in MiXCR, with one record for every CDR3 protein. The repertoire holds about 57,000 distinct CDR3 sequences, with approximately 27% as singletons. Sequencing was carried out using tumor-infiltrating Tregs sorted from the breast tumor. The source is a female donor with breast cancer. Each CDR3 is given with its conserved first and last residue. A D gene is named only where the DNA matches it firmly. Some rows mark clone size as missing; the rest say once, few, many or name a class of expanded clone.

TRBJ2-5 NA TRBV12-5 NA TGTGCTAGTGGTCCACCAAAACTCGACGGGAGAGAGACCCAGTACTTC CASGPPKLDGRETQYF
TRBJ2-7 TRBD1 TRBV24-1 NA TGTGCCACCAGTGACAACAACGCCGGGACAGGATACGAGCAGTACTTC CATSDNNAGTGYEQYF
TRBJ2-3 TRBD2 TRBV28 few TGTGCCAGCAGTCCGGGACTAGCGGGAGGGCCGGCGGGAGATACGCAGTATTTT CASSPGLAGGPAGDTQYF
TRBJ2-5 TRBD1 TRBV5-1 many TGCGCCAGCAGCTTGACGGGACAGGGTTTTGGAGAGACCCAGTACTTC CASSLTGQGFGETQYF
TRBJ2-2 NA TRBV27 NA TGTGCCAGCAGCCGTTTTCCCGGGGAGCTGTTTTTT CASSRFPGELFF
TRBJ2-2 NA TRBV9 NA TGTGCCAGCAGCTTACAGATGGCTCCCGGGGAGCTGTTTTTT CASSLQMAPGELFF
TRBJ2-5 NA TRBV7-2 once TGTGTCAGCAGCTCGCAAGAGACCCAGTACTTC CVSSSQETQYF
TRBJ2-1 TRBD2 TRBV7-9 NA TGTGCCAGCAGCTTAGGTGGGACTAGCGGGGGCCACAATGAGCAGTTCTTC CASSLGGTSGGHNEQFF
TRBJ2-6 NA TRBV6-5 many TGTGCCAGCAGTATTAAGGGTGGGGCCAACGTCCTGACTTTC CASSIKGGANVLTF
TRBJ2-5 NA TRBV2 many TGTGCCAGCACCCAATACCAAGAGACCCAGTACTTC CASTQYQETQYF
TRBJ1-5 NA TRBV7-8 NA TGTGCCAGCAGCTCCTCACTTAATCAGCCCCAGCATTTT CASSSSLNQPQHF
TRBJ1-5 NA TRBV20-1 few TGCAGTGCCGGACGGGACTGGGATAGCAATCAGCCCCAGCATTTT CSAGRDWDSNQPQHF
TRBJ2-5 TRBD2 TRBV20-1 NA TGCAGTGCTAGTGCGGGAGCCGCCCCACAAGAGACCCAGTACTTC CSASAGAAPQETQYF
TRBJ1-5 NA TRBV5-1 NA TGCGCCAGCAGCACCACAGGTCCCAATCAGCCCCAGCATTTT CASSTTGPNQPQHF
TRBJ2-5 TRBD2 TRBV7-2 NA TGTGCCAGCAGCTTAGGCCTGGGACTAGCGGCACGGGAGATGGGACAAGAGACCCGGTACTTC CASSLGLGLAAREMGQETRYF
TRBJ2-1 TRBD1 TRBV7-9 NA TGTGCCAGCAGCTTAGGCCAGGGGGTCTACAATGAGCAGTTCTTC CASSLGQGVYNEQFF
TRBJ1-1 NA TRBV4-1 NA TGCGCCAGCAGCCTACTACCCGACAGCTCGAACACTGAAGCTTTCTTT CASSLLPDSSNTEAFF
TRBJ2-7 TRBD1 TRBV3-1 many TGTGCCAGCAGCCAACACTCGGGACAGGGACGGGACGAGCAGTACTTC CASSQHSGQGRDEQYF
TRBJ1-1 NA TRBV10-3 few TGTGCCATCAGTGAGGGGGGGAGTTTCACTGAAGCTTTCTTT CAISEGGSFTEAFF
TRBJ1-5 NA TRBV12-3/TRBV12-4 few TGTGCCAGCAGTCCGGGGGCAACCGGGCAGCCCCAGCATTTT CASSPGATGQPQHF
TRBJ1-3 NA TRBV7-9 NA TGTGCCAGCATCCCGGGGAGGACTGGAAACACCATATATTTT CASIPGRTGNTIYF